These 17 T cell receptor beta chains were all obtained from the same sample, sequenced in a study of blood T cell repertoires in COVID-19. The method was immunoSEQ multiplex PCR; TCRdb's version includes in-frame clones alone and lacks a portion of them. The data hold 110,000 to 150,000 clones, with about 80% observed a single time. Material: PBMCs or T cells enriched from blood (not recorded which). The receptor set was obtained from a woman aged 45-59 years who had recovered from COVID-19.

Comments on this clone: Other DNA sequences in this sample translate to the same CDR3. This chain uses TRBV29-1 with TRBJ1-1, with unresolved D. Trimming cost V 7 bases and J 1 base, with 4 bases left between them. CDR1 SQVTM and CDR2 ANQGSEA come from the germline V gene. The CDR3 runs to 10 residues. The CDR3 reads CSGQNTEAFF. CDR3 sequence (DNA): TGCAGCGGACAGAACACTGAAGCTTTCTTT.

The chain has TRBV16 and TRBJ1-2; D ambiguous. The CDR3 runs to 15 residues. The germline V gene encodes CDR1 KGHSY and CDR2 FQNENV. With 0 bases removed from V and 4 bases from J, the gap between germline ends came to 12 bases. This CDR3 reads CASSQSIGVSYGYTF. DNA for the CDR3: TGTGCCAGCAGCCAATCTATCGGGGTTTCCTATGGCTACACCTTC.

CDR3 protein: CSVGSRGGNYGYTF. CDR3 DNA sequence: TGCAGCGTCGGGTCAAGAGGGGGTAACTATGGCTACACCTTC. This chain connects TRBV29-1 to TRBJ1-2; maybe TRBD1 (6 bases). Looked up from germline, CDR1 is SQVTM and CDR2 is ANQGSEA. The ends were cut back, 6 bases at V and 1 base at J, with 15 bases in the middle. This CDR3 is 14 amino acids long.

CDR3 protein: CASSPSGGAGDTQYF. The DNA of the CDR3 is TGTGCCAGCAGCCCTAGCGGGGGGGCCGGAGATACGCAGTATTTT. The chain carries TRBV27 and TRBJ2-3; 12 bases are shared with TRBD2. CDR3 length: 15 amino acids. Germline V gene data show CDR1 as MNHEY and CDR2 as SMNVEV (reference sequence). Trimming cost V 6 bases and J 5 bases; bases outside gene matches: 6.

The chain recombines TRBV6-5 with TRBJ2-7; 7 bases map to TRBD1. V shed 6 bases and J 6 bases; nucleotides not matched to a gene: 8. CDR3 length: 13 residues. Germline values: CDR1 MNHEY, CDR2 SVGAGI. CDR3 residues: CASRQTGAAEQYF. Here the CDR3 DNA reads TGTGCCAGCAGGCAAACAGGGGCTGCCGAGCAGTACTTC.

V gene TRBV24-1 combines with J gene TRBJ1-2, with D maybe TRBD1 (6 bases). V was trimmed by 5 bases and J by 8 bases, leaving 17 bases between them. This CDR3 region has 14 residues. The germline CDR1 and CDR2 sequences are KGHDR and SFDVKD. The CDR3 DNA follows: TGTGCCACCAGTGCTGACGGCCCAGGGGAGGGCTACACCTTC. The encoded protein is CATSADGPGEGYTF.

The V call is TRBV2, the J call TRBJ2-5; D remains ambiguous. Trimming cost V 2 bases and J 0 bases, with 7 bases left between them. The CDR3 length is 14 residues. The germline V gene encodes CDR1 SNHLY and CDR2 FYNNEI. The CDR3: CASSESAYQETQYF. CDR3 nucleotides: TGTGCCAGCAGTGAATCAGCGTACCAAGAGACCCAGTACTTC. The variable domain in full, with the rest retrieved from reference TRBV2 and TRBJ2-5, is EPEVTQTPSHQVTQMGQEVILRCVPISNHLYFYWYRQILGQKVEFLVSFYNNEISEKSEIFDDQFSVERPDGSNFTLKIRSTKLEDSAMYFCASSESAYQETQYFGPGTRLLVL.

The genes are TRBV10-3 and TRBJ1-5, with 8 bases that match TRBD1. V lost 0 bases, J lost 6 bases, and 7 bases stayed unmatched. Germline V gene data show CDR1 as ENHRY and CDR2 as SYGVKD. The CDR3 runs to 16 residues. CDR3 protein: CAISESDREEGQPQHF. Written as DNA, the CDR3 is TGTGCCATCAGTGAGTCGGACAGGGAGGAGGGTCAGCCCCAGCATTTT.

The chain recombines TRBV27 with TRBJ2-3, with 10 bases that match TRBD2. CDR3 length: 14 amino acids. With V trimmed by 7 bases and J by 1 base, 2 bases remained unmatched. Germline V gene lookup returns CDR1 MNHEY and CDR2 SMNVEV (reference sequence). The CDR3: CASNLAGGTDTQYF. The CDR3 bases are TGTGCCAGCAATCTAGCGGGGGGCACAGATACGCAGTATTTT.

V gene TRBV7-2 combines with J gene TRBJ1-2, with 12 bases aligning to TRBD1. Trimming cost V 5 bases and J 3 bases; bases outside gene matches: 7. Germline V CDR1 and CDR2: SGHTA, FQGNSA. The CDR3 consists of 16 residues. The DNA for the CDR3 is TGTGCCAGCAGCCCCGGGACAGGGGGCGACGACTATGGCTACACCTTC. Translation gives CASSPGTGGDDYGYTF.

The chain combines TRBV4-1 with TRBJ2-5; tentatively, D is TRBD1 (6 bases). Between the trimmed V and J ends, which lost 5 bases and 1 base, there was a span of 8 bases. Germline V gene lookup returns CDR1 MGHRA and CDR2 YSYEKL. The CDR3 extends over 13 amino acids. CDR3 sequence (DNA): TGCGCCAGCAGCGGACAGAGCCAAGAGACCCAGTACTTC. It codes for CASSGQSQETQYF.

This chain joins TRBV2 and TRBJ1-1, with TRBD1 identical over 9 bases. The V gene's germline CDR1 is SNHLY and CDR2 FYNNEI. J lost 4 bases, V lost 6 bases, and 6 bases had no gene match. The CDR3 length is 14 residues. The CDR3 protein is CASRGTGLGTEAFF. DNA of the CDR3: TGTGCCAGCAGAGGGACAGGGCTGGGCACTGAAGCTTTCTTT.

V is TRBV7-2 and J is TRBJ1-1; possibly TRBD1 for D (5 bases). Germline CDR1 is SGHTA and CDR2 is FQGNSA. There are 14 residues in the CDR3. V dropped 7 bases and J dropped 0 bases, with 12 bases sitting between them. CDR3 loop: CASNPRDLNTEAFF. CDR3 in DNA: TGTGCCAGCAACCCCAGGGATTTGAACACTGAAGCTTTCTTT. The full variable domain, with the rest looked up from reference TRBV7-2 and TRBJ1-1, is GAGVSQSPSNKVTEKGKDVELRCDPISGHTALYWYRQSLGQGLEFLIYFQGNSAPDKSGLPSDRFSAERTGGSVSTLTIQRTQQEDSAVYLCASNPRDLNTEAFFGQGTRLTVV.

The chain couples TRBV7-3 to TRBJ2-1; TRBD1 matches at 7 bases. Germline-derived CDR1 and CDR2 are SGHTA and FQGTGA. Losses at the gene ends were 5 bases for V and 10 bases for J; bases not matched to a gene: 5. The CDR3 length is 12 residues. The CDR3 DNA sequence: TGTGCCAGCAGCAACGACAGGGTAGAGCAGTTCTTC. Protein product: CASSNDRVEQFF.

This clone was found once. The chain has TRBV10-3 and TRBJ2-6; D is unresolved. Trimming took off 8 bases at V and 0 bases at J, with 8 bases between the two ends. This CDR3 is 14 amino acids long. CDR1 is ENHRY and CDR2 is SYGVKD in the germline V gene. In DNA form, the CDR3 reads TGTGCCATCCAGTCCCCCTCTGGGGCCAACGTCCTGACTTTC. This codes for CAIQSPSGANVLTF.

V usage is TRBV27 and J usage is TRBJ1-6; TRBD1 agrees at 8 bases. Germline V gene data show CDR1 as MNHEY and CDR2 as SMNVEV (reference sequence). The CDR3 has 15 residues. After removal of 5 bases from V and 6 bases from J, the junction contained 6 bases not matched to a gene. DNA for the CDR3: TGTGCCAGCAGTCCCCGGACAGGGCTTAATTCACCCCTCCACTTT. Translating it yields CASSPRTGLNSPLHF.

The rearrangement joins TRBV5-1 to TRBJ1-6; 7 positions agree with TRBD1. The CDR3 sequence is 13 residues long. V shed 2 bases, J shed 8 bases, and the junction held 1 base outside the gene matches. In germline, CDR1 is SGHRS, CDR2 YFSETQ. In DNA, the CDR3 is TGCGCCAGCAGCTTAACAGGGGATTCACCCCTCCACTTT. It translates to CASSLTGDSPLHF. The whole variable domain, filled in from reference TRBV5-1 and TRBJ1-6, reads KAGVTQTPRYLIKTRGQQVTLSCSPISGHRSVSWYQQTPGQGLQFLFEYFSETQRNKGNFPGRFSGRQFSNSRSEMNVSTLELGDSALYLCASSLTGDSPLHFGNGTRLTVT.